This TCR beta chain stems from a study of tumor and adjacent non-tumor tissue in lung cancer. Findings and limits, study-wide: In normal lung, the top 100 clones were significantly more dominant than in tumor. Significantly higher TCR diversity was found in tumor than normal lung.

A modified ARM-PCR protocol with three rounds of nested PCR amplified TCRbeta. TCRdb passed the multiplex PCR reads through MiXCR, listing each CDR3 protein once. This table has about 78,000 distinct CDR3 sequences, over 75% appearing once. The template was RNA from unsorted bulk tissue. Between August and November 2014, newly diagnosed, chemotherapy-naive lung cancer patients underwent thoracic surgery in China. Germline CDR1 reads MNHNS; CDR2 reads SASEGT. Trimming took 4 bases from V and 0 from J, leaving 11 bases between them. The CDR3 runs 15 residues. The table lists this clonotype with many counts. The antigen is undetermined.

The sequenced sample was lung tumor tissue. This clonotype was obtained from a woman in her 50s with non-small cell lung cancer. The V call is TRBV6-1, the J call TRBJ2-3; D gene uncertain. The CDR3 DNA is TGTGCCAGCAGTGTCTCTCAGACTAGCACAGATACGCAGTATTTT. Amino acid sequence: CASSVSQTSTDTQYF.